The sequence of this T cell receptor (beta chain) was determined in a study of T cells after yellow fever vaccination. Study information: For low cell numbers, libraries were made with SMART-Seq v4 Ultra Low Input.

General study findings and limits: Most primary-vaccination clones recurred post-booster (around 95% CD4, around 90% CD8). The secondary response peaked faster, at day 5 versus 15, but was weaker.

This CDR3 spans 14 amino acids. V was cut by 4 bases and J by 8 bases, with 15 bases left in between. In germline, CDR1 is MNHEY, CDR2 SVGAGI. This clonotype has only a few counts. Its antigen is unidentified. TCR cDNA, made by 5'RACE template switching, carried an added universal primer site and UMIs. One entry per CDR3 protein, called by TCRdb with MiXCR from the 5' RACE reads. The sample lists around 590,000 distinct CDR3 sequences, over 9% seen once, with approximately 15% in the top ten. This material consisted of PBMCs, taken on the day of the yellow fever booster vaccination. The TCR originated in a man aged 25-45 years who received the YFV17D yellow fever vaccine. The chain is built from TRBV6-5 and TRBJ2-1; D perhaps matches TRBD2 (6 bases). The CDR3, as DNA: TGTGCCAGCAGTTTGACTAGATCCGGGGATGAGCAGTTCTTC. Amino acids: CASSLTRSGDEQFF.